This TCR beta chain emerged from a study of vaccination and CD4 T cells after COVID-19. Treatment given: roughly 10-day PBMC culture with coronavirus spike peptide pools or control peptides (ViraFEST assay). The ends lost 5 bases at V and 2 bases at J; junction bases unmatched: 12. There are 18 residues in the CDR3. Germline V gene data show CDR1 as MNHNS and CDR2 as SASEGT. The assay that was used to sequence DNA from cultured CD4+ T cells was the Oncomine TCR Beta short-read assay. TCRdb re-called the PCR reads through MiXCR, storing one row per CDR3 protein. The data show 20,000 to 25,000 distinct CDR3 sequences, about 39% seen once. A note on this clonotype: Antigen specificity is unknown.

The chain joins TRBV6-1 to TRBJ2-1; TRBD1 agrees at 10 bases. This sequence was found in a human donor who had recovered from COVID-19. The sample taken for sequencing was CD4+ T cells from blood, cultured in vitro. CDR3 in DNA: TGTGCCAGCAGTCGGGACAGGGGTATCAGTCTAACCTACAATGAGCAGTTCTTC. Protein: CASSRDRGISLTYNEQFF.